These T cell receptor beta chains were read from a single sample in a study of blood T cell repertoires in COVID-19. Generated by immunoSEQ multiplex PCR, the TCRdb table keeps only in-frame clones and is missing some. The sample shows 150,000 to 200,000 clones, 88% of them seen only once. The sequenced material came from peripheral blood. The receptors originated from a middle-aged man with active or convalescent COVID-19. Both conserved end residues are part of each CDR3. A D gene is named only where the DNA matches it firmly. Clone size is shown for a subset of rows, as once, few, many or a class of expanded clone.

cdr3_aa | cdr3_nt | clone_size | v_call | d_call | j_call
CASSALTGLAGNTIYF | TGTGCCAGCAGCGCCCTCACAGGTTTAGCCGGAAACACCATATATTTT | NA | TRBV9 | NA | TRBJ1-3
CASSLSGQAGGQPQHF | TGCGCCAGCAGCTTATCGGGACAGGCCGGGGGGCAGCCCCAGCATTTT | few | TRBV5-1 | TRBD1 | TRBJ1-5
CASSILFGQKTTNNYGYTF | TGTGCCAGTAGTATCCTTTTCGGACAGAAAACAACAAATAACTATGGCTACACCTTC | NA | TRBV19 | NA | TRBJ1-2
CASSSRGSYYGYTF | TGTGCCAGCAGTTCCAGGGGATCGTACTATGGCTACACCTTC | once | TRBV27 | NA | TRBJ1-2
CASSRLPPSGGSSSYNEQFF | TGCGCCAGCAGCCGATTACCGCCTAGCGGGGGGTCGAGCTCCTACAATGAGCAGTTCTTC | NA | TRBV4-3 | TRBD2 | TRBJ2-1
CASRRDRGPNQPQHF | TGTGCCAGCAGGAGGGACAGGGGGCCAAATCAGCCCCAGCATTTT | NA | TRBV6-5 | TRBD1 | TRBJ1-5
CASSLSVGRTYEQYF | TGTGCCAGCAGTTTAAGTGTAGGGAGAACCTACGAGCAGTACTTC | NA | TRBV27 | NA | TRBJ2-7
CAWSPPWAGYEQYF | TGTGCCTGGAGTCCCCCCTGGGCAGGCTACGAGCAGTACTTC | once | TRBV30 | NA | TRBJ2-7
CASSLTGNQPQHF | TGTGCCAGCAGCCTAACGGGCAATCAGCCCCAGCATTTT | once | TRBV7-9 | NA | TRBJ1-5
CASSQDRGTGNTIYF | TGCGCCAGCAGCCAAGATAGGGGGACAGGAAACACCATATATTTT | NA | TRBV4-1 | NA | TRBJ1-3
CASSTGGRGYTF | TGTGCCAGCAGCACAGGGGGCAGAGGCTACACCTTC | NA | TRBV6-2/TRBV6-3 | TRBD1 | TRBJ1-2
CASSRTNANTGELFF | TGTGCCAGCAGCAGGACTAACGCGAACACCGGGGAGCTGTTTTTT | few | TRBV2 | NA | TRBJ2-2
CASSSPGLAGVNEQFF | TGCGCCAGCAGCTCCCCGGGACTAGCGGGAGTCAATGAGCAGTTCTTC | NA | TRBV5-1 | TRBD2 | TRBJ2-1
CASSEVAGTRDIQYF | TGTGCCAGCAGTGAAGTGGCGGGAACGAGAGACATTCAGTACTTC | NA | TRBV6-1 | NA | TRBJ2-4
CASSLGPEGDGYTF | TGCGCCAGCAGCCTCGGACCCGAGGGTGATGGCTACACCTTC | NA | TRBV5-1 | NA | TRBJ1-2
CASSERGSGANVLTF | TGTGCCAGCAGTGAAAGGGGCTCTGGGGCCAACGTCCTGACTTTC | NA | TRBV6-1 | NA | TRBJ2-6
CASATPEGAIGNTIYF | TGTGCTAGTGCCACCCCCGAGGGGGCAATAGGAAACACCATATATTTT | once | TRBV12-5 | TRBD1 | TRBJ1-3
CASSSGTVGAFF | TGTGCCAGCAGTTCGGGGACAGTTGGAGCTTTCTTT | NA | TRBV6-5 | TRBD1 | TRBJ1-1
CASGYSGGTSYNEQFF | TGTGCTAGTGGTTATAGCGGGGGTACTTCCTACAATGAGCAGTTCTTC | NA | TRBV12-5 | TRBD2 | TRBJ2-1
CATSRDRSVSSGNTIYF | TGTGCCACCAGCAGAGATCGCTCAGTCAGCTCTGGAAACACCATATATTTT | NA | TRBV15 | NA | TRBJ1-3
CASSRRESGANVLTF | TGTGCCAGCAGCAGACGGGAGTCTGGGGCCAACGTCCTGACTTTC | NA | TRBV11-1 | NA | TRBJ2-6
CASSVGLAGGNTGELFF | TGCGCCAGCAGCGTCGGACTAGCGGGAGGTAACACCGGGGAGCTGTTTTTT | NA | TRBV5-1 | TRBD2 | TRBJ2-2
CASSLASGAYEQYF | TGCGCCAGCAGCTTGGCTAGCGGGGCCTACGAGCAGTACTTC | NA | TRBV5-1 | TRBD2 | TRBJ2-7